Below are 14 T cell receptor beta chains sequenced from a single sample in a study of cytomegalovirus exposure and HLA in healthy donors. PCR used 60 Vbeta primers and 13 Jbeta primers. Sequencing was performed with immunoSEQ multiplex PCR; in TCRdb, only in-frame clones are kept and a portion is missing. The sample has fewer than 200,000 clones, around 78% seen once. The sequenced sample consisted of PBMCs. The receptors were gathered from a woman aged 25 to 39 in good health and CMV-seropositive.

The CDR3 is CASSLRRGEQYF. The CDR3 DNA is TGTGCCAGCAGTTTACGGAGGGGCGAGCAGTACTTC. The chain joins TRBV27 to TRBJ2-7, with D possibly matching TRBD2 (6 bases). CDR1 is MNHEY, CDR2 SMNVEV, per germline (reference sequence). The CDR3 covers 12 residues. V was clipped by 2 bases and J by 6 bases, with 8 bases between them.

The chain uses TRBV7-9 and TRBJ1-2, with 10 bases that match TRBD1. In germline, CDR1 is SEHNR, CDR2 FQNEAQ (reference sequence). CDR3 size: 15 residues. The trim removed 1 base at V and 4 bases at J, leaving 3 bases unmatched. The CDR3 sequence is CASSLETGGTYGYTF. Here the CDR3 DNA reads TGTGCCAGCAGCTTAGAGACAGGGGGCACCTATGGCTACACCTTC.

This clone was seen once. The chain joins TRBV29-1 to TRBJ2-5; perhaps TRBD1 as D (5 bases). V was trimmed by 7 bases and J by 4 bases, leaving 16 bases between them. Looked up from germline, CDR1 is SQVTM and CDR2 is ANQGSEA. The CDR3 sequence is 13 residues long. The CDR3 reads CSGAWGFPETQYF. The CDR3 DNA reads as TGCAGCGGCGCATGGGGCTTTCCAGAGACCCAGTACTTC.

The chain is built from TRBV7-2 and TRBJ2-7, with TRBD2 matching over 8 bases. The CDR3 is made up of 15 amino acids. The V and J ends lost 5 bases and 1 base, in that order; junction bases with no gene match: 7. Germline assignment: CDR1 SGHTA and CDR2 FQGNSA. CDR3 sequence reads: CASSPTASGSYEQYF. The CDR3 DNA reads TGTGCCAGCAGCCCGACGGCTAGCGGGTCCTACGAGCAGTACTTC.

The chain uses TRBV5-1 and TRBJ1-5; D is unclear. V was trimmed by 0 bases and J by 5 bases, leaving 6 bases between them. The CDR3 contains 13 residues. The germline gives CDR1 SGHRS, CDR2 YFSETQ. CDR3 loop: CASSLDGYQPQHF. In DNA form, the CDR3 reads TGCGCCAGCAGCTTGGACGGGTATCAGCCCCAGCATTTT.

This clone appeared a single time. The rearrangement uses TRBV5-1 and TRBJ2-3, with TRBD1 matching over 7 bases. The V gene's germline CDR1 is SGHRS and CDR2 YFSETQ. The CDR3 length is 15 residues. V trimming: 5 bases; J trimming: 6 bases; junction bases outside the gene matches: 12. CDR3 region: CASRTGTARYDTQYF. CDR3 nucleotide sequence: TGCGCCAGCAGAACCGGGACAGCTAGGTATGATACGCAGTATTTT.

V gene TRBV28 combines with J gene TRBJ1-4, with 7 bases that match TRBD1. Per germline, CDR1 MDHEN and CDR2 SYDVKM. This CDR3 region has 13 residues. Trimming took 5 bases from V and 8 from J; bases not matched to a gene: 5. The CDR3 DNA reads TGTGCCAGCAGTGATACAGGGGTGGAAAAACTGTTTTTT. Amino acids: CASSDTGVEKLFF.

The rearrangement joins TRBV30 to TRBJ2-1; the match to TRBD2 covers 8 bases. Trimming at V came to 8 bases and at J to 7 bases, leaving 10 bases not matched to a gene. This CDR3 contains 13 residues. Germline CDR1 reads GTSNPN; CDR2 reads SVGIG (reference sequence). In DNA, the CDR3 is TGTGCCCGCCGGGGGGGGCGACGGAATGAGCAGTTCTTC. Translating it yields CARRGGRRNEQFF.

The chain recombines TRBV11-2 with TRBJ2-1; no clear D. Looked up from germline, CDR1 is SGHAT and CDR2 is FQNNGV. V shed 1 base and J shed 2 bases, with 9 bases lying between them. The CDR3 length is 15 residues. DNA for the CDR3: TGTGCCAGCAGCTTAGGGGTCGGAGCCTACAATGAGCAGTTCTTC. Amino acids: CASSLGVGAYNEQFF.

This clone was seen a few times. Written as DNA, the CDR3 is TGCGCCAGCAGCTTGGAGGGGGCCGGGGAGCTGTTTTTT. Translated: CASSLEGAGELFF. The chain is built from TRBV5-1 and TRBJ2-2; possible D gene TRBD1, 6 bases. V lost 0 bases to trimming and J lost 6 bases, with 6 bases between them. The length of the CDR3 is 13 residues. Per the germline V gene, CDR1 is SGHRS and CDR2 is YFSETQ.

V gene TRBV5-6 combines with J gene TRBJ2-2; 7 nucleotides agree with TRBD1. V was clipped by 4 bases and J by 4 bases; unmatched bases: 7. The V gene's germline CDR1 is SGHDT and CDR2 YYEEEE. CDR3 length equals 15 residues. The CDR3 nucleotides are TGTGCCAGCAGCCCCCGGGACAGTCTCACCGGGGAGCTGTTTTTT. It specifies CASSPRDSLTGELFF.

This sequence joins TRBV18 and TRBJ2-5; weak D call: TRBD2 (7 bases). Germline V gene sequence: CDR1 KGHSH, CDR2 LQKENI. The CDR3 has 15 amino acids. V shed 1 base and J shed 2 bases, with 11 bases lying between them. The chain's CDR3 is CASSPLRGAQETQYF. In nucleotides, the CDR3 is TGTGCCAGCTCACCACTACGGGGGGCACAAGAGACCCAGTACTTC. The variable domain in full, with the rest retrieved from reference TRBV18 and TRBJ2-5, is NAGVMQNPRHLVRRRGQEARLRCSPMKGHSHVYWYRQLPEEGLKFMVYLQKENIIDESGMPKERFSAEFPKEGPSILRIQQVVRGDSAAYFCASSPLRGAQETQYFGPGTRLLVL.

Note on this clone: Compared with germline, one end of the junction differs, possibly owing to a read error. Other DNA sequences in this specimen translate into the identical CDR3. The chain has TRBV10-3 and TRBJ2-1, with 7 bases fitting TRBD2. The CDR3 extends over 15 amino acids. CDR1 is ENHRY and CDR2 is SYGVKD in the germline V gene. In DNA, the CDR3 is TGTGCCATCAGCGAGTCGACTAGCAGTAACAATGAGCAGTTCTTC. This sequence encodes CAISESTSSNNEQFF.

This clone showed up just a few times. The CDR3 nucleotides read TGTGCCAGCAGCTTAGGTGGGACAGTAAGCGAGCAGTTCTTC. Its translation is CASSLGGTVSEQFF. This chain uses TRBV11-2 with TRBJ2-1, with TRBD1 matching over 7 bases. Trimming cost V 1 base and J 10 bases; bases outside gene matches: 7. CDR3 length equals 14 residues. Germline V gives CDR1 SGHAT, CDR2 FQNNGV. The entire variable domain, with the rest obtained from reference TRBV11-2 and TRBJ2-1, is as follows: EAGVAQSPRYKIIEKRQSVAFWCNPISGHATLYWYQQILGQGPKLLIQFQNNGVVDDSQLPKDRFSAERLKGVDSTLKIQPAKLEDSAVYLCASSLGGTVSEQFFGPGTRLTVL.